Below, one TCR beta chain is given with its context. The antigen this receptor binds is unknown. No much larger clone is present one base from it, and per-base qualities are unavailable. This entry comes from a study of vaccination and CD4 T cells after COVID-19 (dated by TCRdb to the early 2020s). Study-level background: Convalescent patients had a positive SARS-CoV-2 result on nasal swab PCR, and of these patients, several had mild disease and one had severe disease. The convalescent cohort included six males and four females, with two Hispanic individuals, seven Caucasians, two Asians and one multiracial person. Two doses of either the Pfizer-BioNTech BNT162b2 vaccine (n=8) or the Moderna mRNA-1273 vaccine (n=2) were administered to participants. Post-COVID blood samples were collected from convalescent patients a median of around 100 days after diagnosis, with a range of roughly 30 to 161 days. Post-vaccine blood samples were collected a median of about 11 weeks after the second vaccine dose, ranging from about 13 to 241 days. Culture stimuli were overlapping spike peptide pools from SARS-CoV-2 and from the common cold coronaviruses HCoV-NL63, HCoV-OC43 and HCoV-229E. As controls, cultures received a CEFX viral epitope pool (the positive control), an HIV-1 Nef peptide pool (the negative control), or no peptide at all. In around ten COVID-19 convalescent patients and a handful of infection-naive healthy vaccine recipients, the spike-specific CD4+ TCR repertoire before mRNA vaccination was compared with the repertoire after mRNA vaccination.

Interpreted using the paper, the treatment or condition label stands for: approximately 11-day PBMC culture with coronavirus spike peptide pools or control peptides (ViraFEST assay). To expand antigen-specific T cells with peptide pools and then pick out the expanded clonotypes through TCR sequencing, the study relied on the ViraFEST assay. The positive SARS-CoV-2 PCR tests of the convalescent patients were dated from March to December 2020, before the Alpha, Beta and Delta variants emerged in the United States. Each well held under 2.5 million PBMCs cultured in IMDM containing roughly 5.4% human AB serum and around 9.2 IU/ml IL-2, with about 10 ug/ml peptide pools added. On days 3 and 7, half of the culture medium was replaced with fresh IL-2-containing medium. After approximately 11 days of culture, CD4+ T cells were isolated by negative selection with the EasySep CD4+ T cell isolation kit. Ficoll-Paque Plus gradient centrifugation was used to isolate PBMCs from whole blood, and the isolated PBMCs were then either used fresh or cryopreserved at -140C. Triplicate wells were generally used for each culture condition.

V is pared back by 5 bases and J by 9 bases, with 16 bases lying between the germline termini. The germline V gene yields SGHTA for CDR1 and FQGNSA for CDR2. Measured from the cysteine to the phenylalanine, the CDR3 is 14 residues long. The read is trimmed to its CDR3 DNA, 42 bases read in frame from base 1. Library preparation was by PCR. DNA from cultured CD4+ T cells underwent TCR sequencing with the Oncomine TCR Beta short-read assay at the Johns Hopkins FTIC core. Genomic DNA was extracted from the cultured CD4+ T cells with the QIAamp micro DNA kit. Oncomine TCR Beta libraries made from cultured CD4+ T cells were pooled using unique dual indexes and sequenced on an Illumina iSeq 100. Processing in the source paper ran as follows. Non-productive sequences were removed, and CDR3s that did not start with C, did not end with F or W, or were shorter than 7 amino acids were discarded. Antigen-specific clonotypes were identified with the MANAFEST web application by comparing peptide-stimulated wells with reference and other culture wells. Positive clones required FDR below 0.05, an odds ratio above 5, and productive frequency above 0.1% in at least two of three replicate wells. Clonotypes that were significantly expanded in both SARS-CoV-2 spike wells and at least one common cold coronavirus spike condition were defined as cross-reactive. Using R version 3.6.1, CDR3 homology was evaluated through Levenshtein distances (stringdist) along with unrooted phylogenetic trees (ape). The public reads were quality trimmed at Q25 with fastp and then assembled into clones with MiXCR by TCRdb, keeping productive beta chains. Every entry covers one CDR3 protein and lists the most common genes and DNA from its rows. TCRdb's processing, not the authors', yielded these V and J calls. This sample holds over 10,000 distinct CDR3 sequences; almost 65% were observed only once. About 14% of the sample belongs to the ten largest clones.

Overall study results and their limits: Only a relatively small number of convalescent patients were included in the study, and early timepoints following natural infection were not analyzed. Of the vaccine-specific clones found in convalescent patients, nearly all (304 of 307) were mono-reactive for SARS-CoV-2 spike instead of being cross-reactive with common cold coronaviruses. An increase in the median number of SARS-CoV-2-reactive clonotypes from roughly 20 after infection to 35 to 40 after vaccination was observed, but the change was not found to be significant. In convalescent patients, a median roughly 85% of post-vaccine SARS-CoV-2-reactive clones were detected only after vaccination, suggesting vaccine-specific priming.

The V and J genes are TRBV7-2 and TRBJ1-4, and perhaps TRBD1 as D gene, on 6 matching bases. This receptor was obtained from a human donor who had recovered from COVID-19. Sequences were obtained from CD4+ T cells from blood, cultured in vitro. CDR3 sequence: CASSPGQQWKKLFF. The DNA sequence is TGTGCCAGCAGCCCAGGACAGCAGTGGAAAAAACTGTTTTTT.